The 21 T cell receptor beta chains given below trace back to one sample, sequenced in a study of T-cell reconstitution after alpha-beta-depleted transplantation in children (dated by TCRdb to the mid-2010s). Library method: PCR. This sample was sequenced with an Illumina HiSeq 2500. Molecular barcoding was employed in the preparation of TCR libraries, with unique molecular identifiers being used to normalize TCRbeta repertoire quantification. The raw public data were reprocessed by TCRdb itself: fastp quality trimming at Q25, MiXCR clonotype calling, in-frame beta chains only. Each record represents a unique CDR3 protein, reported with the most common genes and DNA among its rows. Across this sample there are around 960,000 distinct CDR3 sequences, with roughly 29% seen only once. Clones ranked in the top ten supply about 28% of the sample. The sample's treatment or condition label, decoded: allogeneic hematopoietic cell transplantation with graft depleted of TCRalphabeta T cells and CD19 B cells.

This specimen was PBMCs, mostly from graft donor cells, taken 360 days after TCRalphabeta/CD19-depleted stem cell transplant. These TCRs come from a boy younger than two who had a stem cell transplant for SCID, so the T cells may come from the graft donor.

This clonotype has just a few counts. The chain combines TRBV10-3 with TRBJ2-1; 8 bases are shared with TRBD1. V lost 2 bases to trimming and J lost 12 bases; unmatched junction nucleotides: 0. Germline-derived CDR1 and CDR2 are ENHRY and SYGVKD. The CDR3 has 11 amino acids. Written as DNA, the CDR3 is TGTGCCATCAGTGAGGGACAGGGGCAGTTCTTC. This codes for CAISEGQGQFF.

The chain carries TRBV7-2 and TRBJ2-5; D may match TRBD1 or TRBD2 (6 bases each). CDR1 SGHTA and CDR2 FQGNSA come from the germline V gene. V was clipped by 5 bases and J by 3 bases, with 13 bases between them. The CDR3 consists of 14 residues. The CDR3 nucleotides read TGTGCCAGCAGCCGTGGGGGGCTTAAAGAGACCCAGTACTTC. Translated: CASSRGGLKETQYF. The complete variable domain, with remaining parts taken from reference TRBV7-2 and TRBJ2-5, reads GAGVSQSPSNKVTEKGKDVELRCDPISGHTALYWYRQSLGQGLEFLIYFQGNSAPDKSGLPSDRFSAERTGGSVSTLTIQRTQQEDSAVYLCASSRGGLKETQYFGPGTRLLVL.

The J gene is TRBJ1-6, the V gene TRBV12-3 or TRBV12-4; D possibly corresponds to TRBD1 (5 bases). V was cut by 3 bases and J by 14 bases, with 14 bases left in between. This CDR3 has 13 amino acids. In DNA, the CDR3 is TGTGCCAGCAGTTTCGGCCAGGGTGGGACCCTCCACTTT. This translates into CASSFGQGGTLHF.

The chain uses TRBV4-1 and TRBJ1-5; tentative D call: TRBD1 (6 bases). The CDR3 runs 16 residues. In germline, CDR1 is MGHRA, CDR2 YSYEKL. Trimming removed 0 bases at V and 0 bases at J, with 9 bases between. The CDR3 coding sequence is TGCGCCAGCAGCCAAGATGGGGGCGGTAGCAATCAGCCCCAGCATTTT. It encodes CASSQDGGGSNQPQHF.

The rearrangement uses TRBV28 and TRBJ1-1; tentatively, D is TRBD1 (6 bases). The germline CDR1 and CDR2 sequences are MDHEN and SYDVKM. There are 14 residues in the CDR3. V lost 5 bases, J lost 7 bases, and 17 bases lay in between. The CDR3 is CASSEGGPGGEAFF. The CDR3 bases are TGTGCCAGCAGTGAAGGGGGGCCGGGGGGTGAAGCTTTCTTT.

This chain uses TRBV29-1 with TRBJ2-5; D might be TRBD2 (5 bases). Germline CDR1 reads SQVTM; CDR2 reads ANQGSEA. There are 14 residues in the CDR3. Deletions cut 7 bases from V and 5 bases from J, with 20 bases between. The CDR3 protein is CSAPTTTRGETQYF. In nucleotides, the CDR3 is TGCAGCGCCCCGACAACAACCCGCGGGGAGACCCAGTACTTC.

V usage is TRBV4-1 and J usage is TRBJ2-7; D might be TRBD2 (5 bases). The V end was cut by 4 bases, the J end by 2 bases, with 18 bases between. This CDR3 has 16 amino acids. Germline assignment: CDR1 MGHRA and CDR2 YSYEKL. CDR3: CASSRGLEGGTYEQYF. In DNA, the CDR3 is TGCGCCAGCAGCCGGGGTCTAGAGGGTGGAACCTACGAGCAGTACTTC.

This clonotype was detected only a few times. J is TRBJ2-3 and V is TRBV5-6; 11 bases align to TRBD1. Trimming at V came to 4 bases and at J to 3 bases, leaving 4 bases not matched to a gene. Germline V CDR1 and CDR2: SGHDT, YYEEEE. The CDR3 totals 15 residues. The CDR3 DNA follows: TGTGCCAGCAGCGCGGACAGGGGGCAAACAGATACGCAGTATTTT. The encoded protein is CASSADRGQTDTQYF.

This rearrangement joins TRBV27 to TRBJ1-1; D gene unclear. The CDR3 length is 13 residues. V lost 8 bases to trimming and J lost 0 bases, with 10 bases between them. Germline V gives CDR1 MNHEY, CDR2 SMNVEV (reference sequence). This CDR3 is CASGWTVNTEAFF. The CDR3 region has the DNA TGTGCCAGCGGTTGGACGGTGAACACTGAAGCTTTCTTT.

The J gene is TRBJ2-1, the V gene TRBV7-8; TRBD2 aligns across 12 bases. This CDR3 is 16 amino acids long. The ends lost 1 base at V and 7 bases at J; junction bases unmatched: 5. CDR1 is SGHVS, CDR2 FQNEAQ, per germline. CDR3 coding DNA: TGTGCCAGCAGCTTAGTTCTAGCGGGGGGGCAGAATGAGCAGTTCTTC. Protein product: CASSLVLAGGQNEQFF.

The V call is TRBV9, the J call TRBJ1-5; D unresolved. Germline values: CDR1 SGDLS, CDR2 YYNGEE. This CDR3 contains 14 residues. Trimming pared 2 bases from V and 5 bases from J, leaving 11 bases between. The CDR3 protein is CASSVRPGDQPQHF. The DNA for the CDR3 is TGTGCCAGCAGCGTGAGGCCTGGCGATCAGCCCCAGCATTTT.

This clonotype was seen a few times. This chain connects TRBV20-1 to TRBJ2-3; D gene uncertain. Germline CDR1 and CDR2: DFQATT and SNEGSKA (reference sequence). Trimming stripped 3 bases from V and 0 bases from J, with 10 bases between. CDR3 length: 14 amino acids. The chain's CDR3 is CSASARRSTDTQYF. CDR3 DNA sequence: TGCAGTGCTAGCGCCCGGCGAAGCACAGATACGCAGTATTTT.

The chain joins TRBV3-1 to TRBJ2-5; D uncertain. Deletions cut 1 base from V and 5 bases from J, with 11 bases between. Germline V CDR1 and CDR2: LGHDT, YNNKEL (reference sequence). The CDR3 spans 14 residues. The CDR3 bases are TGTGCCAGCAGCCAAGGAAAATGGGTTGAGACCCAGTACTTC. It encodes CASSQGKWVETQYF.

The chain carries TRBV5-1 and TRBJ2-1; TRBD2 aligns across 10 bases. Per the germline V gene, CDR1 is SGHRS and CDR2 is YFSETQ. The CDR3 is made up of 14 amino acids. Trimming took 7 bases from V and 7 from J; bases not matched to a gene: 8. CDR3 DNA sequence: TGCGCCAGCCAACCGGGACTAGCGATAAATGAGCAGTTCTTC. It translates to CASQPGLAINEQFF.

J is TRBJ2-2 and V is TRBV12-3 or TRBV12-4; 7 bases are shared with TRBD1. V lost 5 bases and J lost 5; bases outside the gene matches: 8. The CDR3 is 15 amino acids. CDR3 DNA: TGTGCCAGCAGTCGGGACAGACTACAAACCGGGGAGCTGTTTTTT. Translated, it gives CASSRDRLQTGELFF.

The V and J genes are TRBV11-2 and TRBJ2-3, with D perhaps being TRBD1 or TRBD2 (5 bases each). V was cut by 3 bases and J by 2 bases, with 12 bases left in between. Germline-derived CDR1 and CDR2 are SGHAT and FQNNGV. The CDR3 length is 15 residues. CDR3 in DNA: TGTGCCAGCAGCTTGGGATGGGGGACCACAGATACGCAGTATTTT. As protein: CASSLGWGTTDTQYF.

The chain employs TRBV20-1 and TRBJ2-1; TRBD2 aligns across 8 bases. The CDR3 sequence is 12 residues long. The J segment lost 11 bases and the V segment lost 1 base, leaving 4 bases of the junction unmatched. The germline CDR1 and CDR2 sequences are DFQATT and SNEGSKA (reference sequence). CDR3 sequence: CSARAGTRKQFF. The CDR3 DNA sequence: TGCAGTGCTAGAGCCGGGACTAGAAAGCAGTTCTTC.

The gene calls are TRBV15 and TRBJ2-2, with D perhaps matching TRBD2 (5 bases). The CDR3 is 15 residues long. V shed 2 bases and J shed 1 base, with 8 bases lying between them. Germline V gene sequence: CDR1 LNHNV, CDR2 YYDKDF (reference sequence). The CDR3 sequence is CATSRRRENTGELFF. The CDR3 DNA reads TGTGCCACCAGCAGACGACGGGAGAACACCGGGGAGCTGTTTTTT.

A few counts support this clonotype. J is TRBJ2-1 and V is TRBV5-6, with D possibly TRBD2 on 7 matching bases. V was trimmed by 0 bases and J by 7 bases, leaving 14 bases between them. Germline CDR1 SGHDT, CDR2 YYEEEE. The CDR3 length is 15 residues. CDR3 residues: CASSLGGGPGNEQFF. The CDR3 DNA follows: TGTGCCAGCAGCTTGGGGGGGGGGCCAGGGAATGAGCAGTTCTTC.

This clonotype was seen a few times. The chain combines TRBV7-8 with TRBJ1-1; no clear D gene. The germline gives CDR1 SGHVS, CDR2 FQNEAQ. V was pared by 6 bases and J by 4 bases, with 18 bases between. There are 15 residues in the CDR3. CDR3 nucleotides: TGTGCCAGCAGTCTTAATCTTATTGGTAGCACTGAAGCTTTCTTT. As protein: CASSLNLIGSTEAFF. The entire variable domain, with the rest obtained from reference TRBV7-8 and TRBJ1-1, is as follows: GAGVSQSPRYKVAKRGQDVALRCDPISGHVSLFWYQQALGQGPEFLTYFQNEAQLDKSGLPSDRFFAERPEGSVSTLKIQRTQQEDSAVYLCASSLNLIGSTEAFFGQGTRLTVV.

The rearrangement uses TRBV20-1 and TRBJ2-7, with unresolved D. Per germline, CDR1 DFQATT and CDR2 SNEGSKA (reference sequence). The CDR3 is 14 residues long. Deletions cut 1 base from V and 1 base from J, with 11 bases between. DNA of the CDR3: TGCAGTGCTAGAGGCGAGATCTCTTCCTACGAGCAGTACTTC. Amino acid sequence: CSARGEISSYEQYF.